This TCR beta chain derives from a study of T-cell memory formation after mild COVID-19. Study outcomes and limitations: There was a balanced CD4/CD8 profile in clones contracting day 15 to 85, and later expanders leaned CD4+. Confirmation of SARS-CoV-2 specificity was lacking for second-wave clones peaking day 37. Contracting clones localized mainly to CM and EM when CD4+ and mainly to EMRA when CD8+.

CDR3 length: 15 amino acids. Trimming left V 4 bases short and J 4 bases short, with 15 bases between. Looked up from germline, CDR1 is SGHRS and CDR2 is YFSETQ. Researchers used 5'RACE with constant-segment primers to make TCR alpha and TCR beta cDNA libraries that carry sample barcodes and UMIs. Via MiXCR, TCRdb re-called the 5' RACE reads, giving one row per CDR3 protein. In the table there are fewer than 700,000 distinct CDR3 sequences, more than 15% of which are singletons. This clonotype was seen more than once but under ten times. Its specificity is not known. The genes are TRBV5-1 and TRBJ2-1, with D perhaps TRBD1 (6 bases). The source of this sequence is an adult woman who had mild COVID-19 (a few samples of this study predate the infection). Cell type and time point are not known. The sequencing sample was made of PBMCs or a T cell subset sorted from them (not recorded which). CDR3 DNA: TGCGCCAGCAGCCAGGGGCAGGGCTATTACAATGAGCAGTTCTTC. Protein sequence: CASSQGQGYYNEQFF.